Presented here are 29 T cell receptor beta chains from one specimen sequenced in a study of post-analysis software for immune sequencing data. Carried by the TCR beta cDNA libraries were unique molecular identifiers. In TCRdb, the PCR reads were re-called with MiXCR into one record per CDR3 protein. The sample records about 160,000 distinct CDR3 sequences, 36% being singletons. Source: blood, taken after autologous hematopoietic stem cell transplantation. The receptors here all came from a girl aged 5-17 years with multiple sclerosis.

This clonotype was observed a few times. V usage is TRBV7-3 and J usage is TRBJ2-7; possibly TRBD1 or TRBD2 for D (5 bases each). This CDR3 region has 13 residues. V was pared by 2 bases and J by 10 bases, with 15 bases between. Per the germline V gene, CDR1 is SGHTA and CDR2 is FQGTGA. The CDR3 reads CASSLGGTSLQYF. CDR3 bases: TGTGCCAGCAGCTTAGGTGGGACCTCTTTACAGTACTTC.

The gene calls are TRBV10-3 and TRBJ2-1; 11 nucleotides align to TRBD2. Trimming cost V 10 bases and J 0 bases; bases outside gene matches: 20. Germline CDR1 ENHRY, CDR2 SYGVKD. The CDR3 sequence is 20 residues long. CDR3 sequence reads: CATLGRGTSGPMGSYNEQFF. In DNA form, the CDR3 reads TGTGCCACACTGGGGCGAGGGACTAGCGGCCCAATGGGCTCCTACAATGAGCAGTTCTTC.

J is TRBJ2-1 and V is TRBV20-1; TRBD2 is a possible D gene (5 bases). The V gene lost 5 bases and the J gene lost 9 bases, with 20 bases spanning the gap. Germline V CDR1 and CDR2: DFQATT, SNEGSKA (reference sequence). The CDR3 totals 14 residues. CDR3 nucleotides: TGCAGTGCTGGTCAAAGCGGAAGCGGAAGTGAGCAGTTCTTC. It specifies CSAGQSGSGSEQFF.

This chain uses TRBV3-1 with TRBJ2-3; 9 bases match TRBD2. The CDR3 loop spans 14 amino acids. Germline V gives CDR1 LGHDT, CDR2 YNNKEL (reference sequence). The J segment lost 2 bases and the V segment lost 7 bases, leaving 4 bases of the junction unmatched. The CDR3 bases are TGTGCCAGCACACCTAGCGGGGCCACAGATACGCAGTATTTT. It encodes CASTPSGATDTQYF.

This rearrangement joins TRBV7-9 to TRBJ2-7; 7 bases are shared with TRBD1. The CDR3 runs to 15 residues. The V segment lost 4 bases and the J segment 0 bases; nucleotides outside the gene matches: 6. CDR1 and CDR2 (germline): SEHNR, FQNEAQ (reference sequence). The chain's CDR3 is CASSYRQGSSYEQYF. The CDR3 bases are TGTGCCAGCAGCTACCGACAGGGTAGCTCCTACGAGCAGTACTTC.

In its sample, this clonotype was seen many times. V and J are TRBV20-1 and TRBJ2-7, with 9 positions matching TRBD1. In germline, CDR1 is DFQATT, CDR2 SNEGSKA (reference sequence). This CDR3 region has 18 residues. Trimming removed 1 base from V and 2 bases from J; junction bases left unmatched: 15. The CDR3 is CSARGAGTGITSTYEQYF. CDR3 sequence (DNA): TGCAGTGCTAGAGGGGCCGGGACAGGGATAACTTCCACCTACGAGCAGTACTTC.

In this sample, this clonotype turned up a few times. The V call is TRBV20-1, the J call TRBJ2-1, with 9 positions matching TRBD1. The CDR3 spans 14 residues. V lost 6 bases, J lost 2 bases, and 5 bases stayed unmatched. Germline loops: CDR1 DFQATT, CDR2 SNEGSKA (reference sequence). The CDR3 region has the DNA TGCAGTGCGGCGGACAGGGGAACCTACAATGAGCAGTTCTTC. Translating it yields CSAADRGTYNEQFF.

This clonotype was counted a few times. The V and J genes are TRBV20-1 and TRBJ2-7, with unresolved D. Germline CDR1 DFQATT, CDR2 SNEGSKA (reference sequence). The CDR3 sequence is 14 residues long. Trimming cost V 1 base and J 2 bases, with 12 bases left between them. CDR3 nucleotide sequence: TGCAGTGCTAGAGGAAGCAGGTTCGCCTACGAGCAGTACTTC. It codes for CSARGSRFAYEQYF.

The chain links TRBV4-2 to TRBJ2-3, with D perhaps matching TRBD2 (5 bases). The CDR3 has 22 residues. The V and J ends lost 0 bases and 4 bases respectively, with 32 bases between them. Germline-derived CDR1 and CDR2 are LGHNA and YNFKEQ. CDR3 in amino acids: CASSQDDPRVPSVRARADTQYF. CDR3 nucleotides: TGTGCCAGCAGCCAAGACGACCCTAGGGTCCCATCGGTCCGAGCGCGGGCAGATACGCAGTATTTT.

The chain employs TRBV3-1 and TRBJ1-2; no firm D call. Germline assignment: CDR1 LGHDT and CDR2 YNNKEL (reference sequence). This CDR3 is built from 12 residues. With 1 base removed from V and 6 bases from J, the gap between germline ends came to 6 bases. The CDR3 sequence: CASSQGRDGYTF. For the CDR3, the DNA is TGTGCCAGCAGCCAAGGAAGGGATGGCTACACCTTC.

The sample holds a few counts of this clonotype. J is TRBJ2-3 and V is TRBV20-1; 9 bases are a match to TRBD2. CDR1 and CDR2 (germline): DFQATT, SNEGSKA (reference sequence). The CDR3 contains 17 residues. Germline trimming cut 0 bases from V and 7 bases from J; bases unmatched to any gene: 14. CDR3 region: CSARDGGPSGIRNTQYF. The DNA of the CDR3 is TGCAGTGCTAGAGATGGCGGTCCTAGCGGGATAAGAAATACGCAGTATTTT.

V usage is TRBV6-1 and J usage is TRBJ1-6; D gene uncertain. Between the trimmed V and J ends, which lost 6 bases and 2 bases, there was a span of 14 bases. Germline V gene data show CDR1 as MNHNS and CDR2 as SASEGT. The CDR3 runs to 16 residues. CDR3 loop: CASSAPDGAYNSPLHF. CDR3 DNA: TGTGCCAGCAGCGCTCCGGATGGGGCCTATAATTCACCCCTCCACTTT.

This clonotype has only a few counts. The chain's CDR3 is CSARADGGSYEQYF. The CDR3 DNA is TGCAGTGCTAGAGCGGACGGCGGTTCCTACGAGCAGTACTTC. The rearrangement links TRBV20-1 to TRBJ2-7; D remains unclear. V shed 1 base and J shed 1 base, with 11 bases lying between them. From germline, CDR1 is DFQATT and CDR2 SNEGSKA (reference sequence). The CDR3 covers 14 residues.

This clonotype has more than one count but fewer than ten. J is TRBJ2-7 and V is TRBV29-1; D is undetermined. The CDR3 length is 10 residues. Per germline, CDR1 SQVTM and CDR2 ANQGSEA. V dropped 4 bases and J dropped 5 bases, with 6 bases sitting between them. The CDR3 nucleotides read TGCAGCGTTGGGTCCCACGAGCAGTACTTC. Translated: CSVGSHEQYF.

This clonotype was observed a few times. CDR3 in DNA: TGCAGTGCTGCTCCCATTACTAGCGGGAGATTTCCCGAGCAGTACTTC. Protein sequence: CSAAPITSGRFPEQYF. The genes are TRBV20-1 and TRBJ2-7, with 11 bases fitting TRBD2. CDR1 is DFQATT, CDR2 SNEGSKA, per germline (reference sequence). This CDR3 region has 16 residues. With V trimmed by 5 bases and J by 6 bases, 15 bases remained unmatched.

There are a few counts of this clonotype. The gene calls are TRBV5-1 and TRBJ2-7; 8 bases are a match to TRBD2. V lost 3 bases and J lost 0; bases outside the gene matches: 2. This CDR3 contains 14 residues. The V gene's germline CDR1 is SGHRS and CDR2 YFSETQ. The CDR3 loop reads CASSWSGSSYEQYF. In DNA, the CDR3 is TGCGCCAGCAGCTGGAGCGGGAGCTCCTACGAGCAGTACTTC.

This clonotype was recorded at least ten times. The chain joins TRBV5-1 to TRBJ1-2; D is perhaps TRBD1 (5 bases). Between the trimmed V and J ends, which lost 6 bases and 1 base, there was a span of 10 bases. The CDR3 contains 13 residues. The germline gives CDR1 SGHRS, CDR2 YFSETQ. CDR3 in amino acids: CASNPGRNYGYTF. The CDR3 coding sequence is TGCGCCAGCAACCCGGGACGTAACTATGGCTACACCTTC.

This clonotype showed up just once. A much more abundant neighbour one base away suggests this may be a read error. The CDR3 loop is CSASTSWNEQFF. Written as DNA, the CDR3 is TGCAGTGCTTCGACTAGTTGGAATGAGCAGTTCTTC. The chain uses TRBV20-1 and TRBJ2-1, with D maybe TRBD2 (6 bases). The germline CDR1 and CDR2 sequences are DFQATT and SNEGSKA (reference sequence). The length of the CDR3 is 12 residues. V lost 5 bases, J lost 7 bases, and 12 bases lay in between.

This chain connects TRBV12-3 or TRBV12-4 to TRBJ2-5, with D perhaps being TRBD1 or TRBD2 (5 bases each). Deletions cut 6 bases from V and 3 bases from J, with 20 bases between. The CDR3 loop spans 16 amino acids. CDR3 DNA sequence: TGTGCCAGCAGCCGCCGGGGCGGAAGCCAGGAAGAGACCCAGTACTTC. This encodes CASSRRGGSQEETQYF.

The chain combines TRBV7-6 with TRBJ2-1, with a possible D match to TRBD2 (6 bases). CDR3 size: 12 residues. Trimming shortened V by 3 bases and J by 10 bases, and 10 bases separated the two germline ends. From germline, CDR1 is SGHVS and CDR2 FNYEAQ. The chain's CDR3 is CASSFRDSEQFF. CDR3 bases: TGTGCCAGCAGCTTTAGGGACTCCGAGCAGTTCTTC.

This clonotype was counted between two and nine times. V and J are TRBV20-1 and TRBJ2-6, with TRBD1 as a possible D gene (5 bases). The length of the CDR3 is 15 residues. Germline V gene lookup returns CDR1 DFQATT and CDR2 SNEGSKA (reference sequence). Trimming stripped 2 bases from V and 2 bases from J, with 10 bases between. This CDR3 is CSARKQVPGANVLTF. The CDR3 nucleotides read TGCAGTGCTAGAAAACAGGTTCCTGGGGCCAACGTCCTGACTTTC.

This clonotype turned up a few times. CDR3 in amino acids: CASGLGGNEQYF. The DNA of the CDR3 is TGTGCCAGCGGGTTGGGTGGGAACGAGCAGTACTTC. The V gene is TRBV12-3 or TRBV12-4, the J gene TRBJ2-7; D not certain. Trimming pared 8 bases from V and 5 bases from J, leaving 13 bases between. The CDR3 consists of 12 residues.

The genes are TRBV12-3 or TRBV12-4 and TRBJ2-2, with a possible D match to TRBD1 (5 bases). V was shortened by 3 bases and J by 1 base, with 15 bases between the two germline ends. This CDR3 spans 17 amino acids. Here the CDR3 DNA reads TGTGCCAGCAGTTTCATTCTGGGGCTACAGAACACCGGGGAGCTGTTTTTT. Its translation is CASSFILGLQNTGELFF.

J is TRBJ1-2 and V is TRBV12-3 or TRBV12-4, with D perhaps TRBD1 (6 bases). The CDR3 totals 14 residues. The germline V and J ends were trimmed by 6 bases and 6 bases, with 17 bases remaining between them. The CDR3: CASSPLGGEHGYTF. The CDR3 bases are TGTGCCAGCAGCCCCCTGGGGGGCGAGCATGGCTACACCTTC.

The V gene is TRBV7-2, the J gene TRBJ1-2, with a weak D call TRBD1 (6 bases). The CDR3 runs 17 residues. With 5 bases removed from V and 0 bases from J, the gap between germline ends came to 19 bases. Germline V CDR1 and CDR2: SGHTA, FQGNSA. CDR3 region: CASSPQTGGETNYGYTF. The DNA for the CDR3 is TGTGCCAGCAGCCCACAAACGGGGGGCGAGACTAACTATGGCTACACCTTC.

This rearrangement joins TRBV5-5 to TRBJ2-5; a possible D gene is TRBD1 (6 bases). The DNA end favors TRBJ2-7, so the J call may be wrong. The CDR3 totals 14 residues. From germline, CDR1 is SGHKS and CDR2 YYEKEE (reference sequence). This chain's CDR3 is CASSLGDIAYEQYF. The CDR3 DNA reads TGTGCCAGCAGCTTGGGGGACATAGCCTACGAGCAGTACTTC.

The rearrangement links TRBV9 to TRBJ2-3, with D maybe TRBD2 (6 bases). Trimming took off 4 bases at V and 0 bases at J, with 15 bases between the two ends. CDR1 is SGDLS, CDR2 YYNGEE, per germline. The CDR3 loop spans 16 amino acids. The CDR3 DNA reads TGTGCCAGCAGCTTCCGTACTAGCCCGAGCACAGATACGCAGTATTTT. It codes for CASSFRTSPSTDTQYF.

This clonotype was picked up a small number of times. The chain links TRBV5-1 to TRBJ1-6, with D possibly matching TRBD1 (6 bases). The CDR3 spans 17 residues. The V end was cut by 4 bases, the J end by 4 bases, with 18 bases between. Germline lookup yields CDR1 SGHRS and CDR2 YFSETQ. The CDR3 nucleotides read TGCGCCAGCAGCACCGGACGCTCAGGGGTGTATAATTCACCCCTCCACTTT. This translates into CASSTGRSGVYNSPLHF.

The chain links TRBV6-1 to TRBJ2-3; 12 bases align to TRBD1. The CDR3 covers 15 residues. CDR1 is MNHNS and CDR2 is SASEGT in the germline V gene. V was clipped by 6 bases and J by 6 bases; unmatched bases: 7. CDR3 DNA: TGTGCCAGCAGAATGGGACAGGGGGCATCGGATACGCAGTATTTT. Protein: CASRMGQGASDTQYF.